This record looks at one TCR beta chain sequence and its context. What antigen it recognizes has not been identified. A junction boundary mismatches the germline segment, possibly from a read error. Ophthalmopathy patients had moderately to severely active disease, Clinical Activity Score of at least 3, NOSPECS grade of at least 4, and disease duration under 3 months. Anyone with other autoimmune diseases, uncontrolled infections, pregnancy or lactation was excluded from the study. Diagnosis relied on clinical symptoms, serum thyroxine, TRAb, thyroid ultrasound and orbital computed tomography. PBMCs were isolated from about 10 ml of fresh peripheral blood by Ficoll-Paque density gradient centrifugation. Total RNA was extracted using Trizol reagent, and RNA quality was checked on an Agilent 2100 Bioanalyzer. The record originates from a study of Graves' ophthalmopathy and Graves' hyperthyroidism listed by TCRdb under 2018. Regarding the complete study: Peripheral blood was collected at initial diagnosis, before any treatment. Following sampling, methimazole starting at 30 mg daily was administered to hyperthyroidism patients, and high-dose intravenous methylprednisolone was administered to ophthalmopathy patients. To explore V-J signatures distinguishing ophthalmopathy from hyperthyroidism, a discovery set of under 110 patients (roughly 45 ophthalmopathy, roughly 55 stable hyperthyroidism) was enrolled. For independent validation, a separate cohort was made up of 18 hyperthyroidism patients plus 17 patients who later progressed from hyperthyroidism to ophthalmopathy. In a handful of hyperthyroidism patients, the T-cell repertoire of thyroid tissue was compared with the T-cell repertoire of blood. TCR beta repertoire signatures were used to distinguish Graves' ophthalmopathy from Graves' hyperthyroidism and to predict progression to ophthalmopathy. In total, approximately 130 blood samples were TCR-sequenced: around 42 ophthalmopathy, some 80 hyperthyroidism and roughly 17 hyperthyroidism-to-ophthalmopathy patients. Results the study describes overall, beyond this receptor: In validation, the model predicted ophthalmopathy progression with nearly 71% sensitivity and 72.22% specificity; some 13 predicted patients were CT-confirmed with GO in a median of around 6.5 months. No statistical method was used to set the sample size in advance, and the investigators knew which group each participant was assigned to. Ophthalmopathy was separated from stable hyperthyroidism by the 13-signature model with 87.88% sensitivity and just under 84% specificity in cross-validation and with 80%/75% in the test set. Most expanded thyroid clonotypes with frequency above 0.001 were also detected in blood, suggesting blood repertoires may reflect the thyroid immune response.

Via the germline V gene, CDR1 is ENHRY and CDR2 SYGVKD. Reading from cysteine to phenylalanine, the CDR3 counts 16 amino acids. Of all the DNA, just the CDR3 is kept, 48 bases in frame from base 1. TCR beta CDR3 regions were amplified from RNA transcripts for repertoire sequencing. The first round of RT-PCR was done with HTBI primers and the Qiagen OneStep RT-PCR kit, and was followed by a second round of multiplex PCR, then size selection and purification. The libraries underwent paired-end sequencing with 100 bp reads on an Illumina HiSeq2000. Regarding the original processing steps: SOAPnuke was used for read processing, and reads with adapters, uncalled bases, a mean Phred below 15, or no exact constant-primer or identifier match were discarded. COPE v1.2.5 was used to merge the high-quality paired reads. Unique nucleotide sequences were defined as clonotypes and aligned to IMGT TRB V, D and J references using MiTCR v1.1. Only V-J combinations with frequency above 0.0001 were analysed, covering around 99% of repertoires. A TCR clonal expansion and chaos score per V-J combination was defined as the ratio of F50 clonal expansion to chaos observed in the TCRdist matrix. Welch's t-statistics and random forest were used to narrow the features down to around 13 V-J combinations, which were then fed into a naive Bayes classifier. The Morisita-Horn index was used to measure how similar the thyroid and blood repertoires were. TCRdb reprocessed the public reads (quality trimming at Q25 with fastp, clone calling with MiXCR) and kept in-frame beta chains. Each entry is one CDR3 protein sequence, shown with its most common DNA and genes. TCRdb, not the authors, supplied the V and J calls. In all, the sample holds 650,000 to 800,000 distinct CDR3 sequences, and under 50% of those were seen once. The ten largest account for over 2.5% of the sample.

Sequenced: peripheral blood. The TCR originated in an adult man with Graves' ophthalmopathy. Here the chain combines TRBV10-3 and TRBJ2-5; TRBD2 fits 8 bases in the junction. Here is the DNA: TGTGCCAGCAGTGACCCTCCGGGGGGGGGCCAAGAGACCCAGTACTTC. It codes for CASSDPPGGGQETQYF.